A single sample gave rise to the 5 T cell receptor beta chains below, sequenced in a study of cytomegalovirus exposure and HLA in healthy donors. Clones were sequenced by immunoSEQ multiplex PCR, and TCRdb holds only the in-frame ones, with some missing. The sample records more than 200,000 clones, roughly 90% being singletons. Specimen: PBMCs. Source of these receptors: a man aged 18 to 29 in good health and CMV-seropositive.

V is TRBV7-3 and J is TRBJ2-1; D tentatively reads TRBD1 or TRBD2 (6 bases each). In germline, CDR1 is SGHTA, CDR2 FQGTGA. CDR3 length: 15 amino acids. The ends were cut back, 1 base at V and 9 bases at J, with 16 bases in the middle. The CDR3 protein is CASSLNGDSGAEQFF. The CDR3 DNA reads as TGTGCCAGCAGCTTAAATGGGGACTCGGGGGCTGAGCAGTTCTTC.

This sequence joins TRBV7-2 and TRBJ1-2; D is unresolved. With 1 base removed from V and 0 bases from J, the gap between germline ends came to 18 bases. The CDR3 is 18 residues long. Germline-derived CDR1 and CDR2 are SGHTA and FQGNSA. The CDR3 protein is CASSLVPPGTVSNYGYTF. The CDR3 DNA follows: TGTGCCAGCAGCTTAGTCCCCCCAGGCACCGTCTCTAACTATGGCTACACCTTC.

The rearrangement links TRBV2 to TRBJ1-1, with a tentative D call TRBD1 (5 bases). The germline gives CDR1 SNHLY, CDR2 FYNNEI. The CDR3 contains 13 residues. Between the trimmed V and J ends, which lost 3 bases and 6 bases, there was a span of 11 bases. The DNA for the CDR3 is TGTGCCAGCAGTGATCAGGGTCTCGCTGAAGCTTTCTTT. Residues: CASSDQGLAEAFF.

The genes are TRBV5-1 and TRBJ1-1; 11 bases line up with TRBD1. The germline V gene encodes CDR1 SGHRS and CDR2 YFSETQ. The junction had 5 bases not matched to a gene; V was cut back by 4 bases and J by 0 bases. The CDR3 is 16 amino acids. The DNA of the CDR3 is TGCGCCAGCAGCCGGGGACAGGGGGATCTGAACACTGAAGCTTTCTTT. Residues: CASSRGQGDLNTEAFF.

The chain joins TRBV19 to TRBJ1-1, with D hard to call. The CDR3 runs to 15 residues. V was clipped by 1 base and J by 4 bases, with 13 bases between them. Per germline, CDR1 LNHDA and CDR2 SQIVND (reference sequence). The CDR3 here is CASSIVGGLGTEAFF. The CDR3 DNA is TGTGCCAGTAGTATAGTGGGCGGCTTGGGCACTGAAGCTTTCTTT.